Below, 5 T cell receptor beta chains from the same sample are listed, as sequenced in a study of T cells in Graves' hyperthyroidism and ophthalmopathy. What was amplified from RNA transcripts were TCR beta CDR3 regions. TCR CDR3 underwent first-round RT-PCR with the HTBI primer set. TCRdb passed the multiplex PCR reads through MiXCR, listing each CDR3 protein once. The sample lists a few hundred thousand distinct CDR3 sequences, approximately 20% seen once, with roughly 44% in the top ten. Sequencing used blood. The receptors here all came from a man between 40 and 49 years old with Graves' hyperthyroidism.

This clonotype has at least ten counts. This rearrangement joins TRBV20-1 to TRBJ2-7; either TRBD1 or TRBD2 may fit D (7 bases each). The CDR3 is 14 amino acids. Germline loops: CDR1 DFQATT, CDR2 SNEGSKA (reference sequence). V dropped 8 bases and J dropped 4 bases, with 21 bases sitting between them. As DNA, the CDR3 is TGCAGTTCGCTCGGGGGGACAGAAGTGTACGAGCAGTACTTC. This encodes CSSLGGTEVYEQYF.

The chain joins TRBV7-6 to TRBJ2-6; tentatively, D is TRBD2 (5 bases). CDR1 and CDR2 (germline): SGHVS, FNYEAQ. V dropped 8 bases and J dropped 3 bases, with 8 bases sitting between them. This CDR3 has 13 residues. For the CDR3, the DNA is TGTGCCAGCCGAGGGTATGGGGCCAACGTCCTGACTTTC. Translated: CASRGYGANVLTF.

This clonotype was seen more than once but under ten times. A much larger clone lies a single base off, so this may be a read error. This chain joins TRBV15 and TRBJ2-7; TRBD1 aligns across 7 bases. From germline, CDR1 is LNHNV and CDR2 YYDKDF (reference sequence). This CDR3 is 15 amino acids long. The CDR3 is CAASRRQGYPDEQYF. CDR3 sequence (DNA): TGTGCCGCCAGCAGAAGACAGGGTTATCCCGACGAGCAGTACTTC.

This clonotype was seen only a few times. This sequence joins TRBV18 and TRBJ2-2; no definite D call. Germline CDR1 reads KGHSH; CDR2 reads LQKENI. V was clipped by 1 base and J by 1 base, with 4 bases between them. The CDR3 is 14 amino acids. CDR3 bases: TGTGCCAGCTCACCACAGGGGAACACCGGGGAGCTGTTTTTT. It codes for CASSPQGNTGELFF.

This clonotype occurred many times. This rearrangement joins TRBV20-1 to TRBJ2-3, with D unresolved. The CDR3 is 13 residues long. Germline V gene lookup returns CDR1 DFQATT and CDR2 SNEGSKA (reference sequence). V lost 4 bases to trimming and J lost 0 bases, with 8 bases between them. The CDR3 region is CSAISQSTDTQYF. The CDR3 nucleotides are TGCAGTGCTATTAGTCAAAGCACAGATACGCAGTATTTT.